Below, 7 T cell receptor beta chains from the same sample are listed, as sequenced in a study of Ad26.COV2.S vaccination and SARS-CoV-2 variants (dated by TCRdb to 2020 to 2023). What the treatment or condition label conveys for this sample: some 20 received Ad26.COV2.S at low or high dose, single or two shots; 5 received placebo; per-sample allocation not given. Repertoires of vaccine and placebo recipients were sequenced from samples taken on day 63 after the first injection. Library prep was done by the immunoSEQ multiplex PCR assay. The clones in this table, taken by TCRdb from immuneACCESS, are in-frame only. Not every clone is retained; where verified, under half of the shortfall comes from an unresolved V gene, and the cause of the rest is unknown. This sample gives about 680,000 clones in total; around 90% of them show up just once. Clones ranked in the top ten supply about 1.5% of the sample.

The sample consisted of peripheral blood, taken in a trial of Ad26.COV2.S vaccine versus placebo. These receptors all stem from a person between 18 and 60 years old who received the Ad26.COV2.S COVID-19 vaccine or a placebo.

This sequence joins TRBV2 and TRBJ2-6; a possible D gene is TRBD1 (6 bases). The CDR3 contains 17 residues. Germline V gene sequence: CDR1 SNHLY, CDR2 FYNNEI. V was trimmed by 6 bases and J by 2 bases, leaving 17 bases between them. DNA of the CDR3: TGTGCCAGCAGGGTACAGGGTTGGGCGCCTGGGGCCAACGTCCTGACTTTC. Its protein product is CASRVQGWAPGANVLTF. Together with reference TRBV2 and TRBJ2-6, the CDR3 gives the full variable domain: EPEVTQTPSHQVTQMGQEVILRCVPISNHLYFYWYRQILGQKVEFLVSFYNNEISEKSEIFDDQFSVERPDGSNFTLKIRSTKLEDSAMYFCASRVQGWAPGANVLTFGAGSRLTVL.

The J gene is TRBJ1-3, the V gene TRBV7-9, with unresolved D. Germline CDR1 SEHNR, CDR2 FQNEAQ (reference sequence). The CDR3 runs 16 residues. The V end lost 2 bases, the J end lost 0 bases, and 11 bases lay between the germline ends. CDR3 sequence: CASSLIYASSGNTIYF. In nucleotides, the CDR3 is TGTGCCAGCAGCTTAATATACGCTAGCTCTGGAAACACCATATATTTT.

The genes are TRBV5-6 and TRBJ2-5; a possible D gene is TRBD1 (5 bases). Trimming pared 1 base from V and 5 bases from J, leaving 6 bases between. CDR1 and CDR2 (germline): SGHDT, YYEEEE. This CDR3 has 12 residues. The CDR3 reads CASSLTGETQYF. The CDR3 DNA reads TGTGCCAGCAGCTTGACAGGCGAGACCCAGTACTTC.

This chain joins TRBV30 and TRBJ1-1; D gene uncertain. Deletions cut 1 base from V and 11 bases from J, with 11 bases between. Germline CDR1 reads GTSNPN; CDR2 reads SVGIG (reference sequence). CDR3 length: 11 amino acids. The CDR3 DNA reads as TGTGCCTGGAGTGGGTCTGCGAGGGCTTTCTTT. Its protein product is CAWSGSARAFF.

The CDR3 DNA sequence: TGTGCCAGCAGCCAAGGGGGAGCGGGTTCATACAATGAGCAGTTCTTC. Protein sequence: CASSQGGAGSYNEQFF. The genes are TRBV4-2 and TRBJ2-1, with a weak D call TRBD2 (6 bases). The germline CDR1 and CDR2 sequences are LGHNA and YNFKEQ. V dropped 1 base and J dropped 4 bases, with 14 bases sitting between them. The CDR3 runs 16 residues.

V and J are TRBV24-1 and TRBJ1-1; 7 bases fit TRBD1. V was pared by 3 bases and J by 1 base, with 1 base of the junction left unmatched. Germline loops: CDR1 KGHDR, CDR2 SFDVKD. The CDR3 consists of 14 residues. The CDR3 loop is CATSDGDRNTEAFF. The CDR3 DNA follows: TGTGCCACCAGTGATGGGGACAGGAACACTGAAGCTTTCTTT.

This clone appeared once. This chain links TRBV19 with TRBJ2-7; possibly TRBD2 for D (5 bases). Germline CDR1 reads LNHDA; CDR2 reads SQIVND (reference sequence). The CDR3 loop spans 15 amino acids. V lost 7 bases, J lost 5 bases, and 21 bases lay in between. The CDR3 region has the DNA TGTGCCAGTACCGATCCGGGTTCCGAGGGCCACGAGCAGTACTTC. It is translated as CASTDPGSEGHEQYF.